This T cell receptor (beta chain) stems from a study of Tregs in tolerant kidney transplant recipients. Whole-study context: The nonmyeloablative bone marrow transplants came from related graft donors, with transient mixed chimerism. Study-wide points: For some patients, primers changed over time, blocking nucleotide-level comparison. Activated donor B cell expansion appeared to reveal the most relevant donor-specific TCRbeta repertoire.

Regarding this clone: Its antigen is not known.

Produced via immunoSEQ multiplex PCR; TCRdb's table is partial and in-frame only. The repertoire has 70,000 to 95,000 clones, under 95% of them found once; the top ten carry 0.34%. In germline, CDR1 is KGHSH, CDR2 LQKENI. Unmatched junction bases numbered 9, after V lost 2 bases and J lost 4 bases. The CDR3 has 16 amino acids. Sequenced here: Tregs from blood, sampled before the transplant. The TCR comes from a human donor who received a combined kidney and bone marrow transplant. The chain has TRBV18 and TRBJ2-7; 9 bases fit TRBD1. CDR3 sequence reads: CASSPAGDRVPYEQYF. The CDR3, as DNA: TGTGCCAGCTCACCAGCCGGGGACAGGGTACCGTACGAGCAGTACTTC.